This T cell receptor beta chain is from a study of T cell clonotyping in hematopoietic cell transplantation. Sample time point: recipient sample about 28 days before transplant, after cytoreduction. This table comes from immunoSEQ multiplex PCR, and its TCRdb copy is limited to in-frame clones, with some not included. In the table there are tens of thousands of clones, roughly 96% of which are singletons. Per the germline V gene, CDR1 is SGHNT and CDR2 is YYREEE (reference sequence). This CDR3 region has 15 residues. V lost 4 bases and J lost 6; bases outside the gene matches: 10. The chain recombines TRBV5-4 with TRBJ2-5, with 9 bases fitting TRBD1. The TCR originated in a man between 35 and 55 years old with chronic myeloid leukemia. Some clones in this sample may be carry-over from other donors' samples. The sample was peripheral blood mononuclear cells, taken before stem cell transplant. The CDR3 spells CASSGGTGSGKTQYF. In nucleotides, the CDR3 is TGTGCCAGCAGCGGAGGGACAGGGTCAGGAAAGACCCAGTACTTC.